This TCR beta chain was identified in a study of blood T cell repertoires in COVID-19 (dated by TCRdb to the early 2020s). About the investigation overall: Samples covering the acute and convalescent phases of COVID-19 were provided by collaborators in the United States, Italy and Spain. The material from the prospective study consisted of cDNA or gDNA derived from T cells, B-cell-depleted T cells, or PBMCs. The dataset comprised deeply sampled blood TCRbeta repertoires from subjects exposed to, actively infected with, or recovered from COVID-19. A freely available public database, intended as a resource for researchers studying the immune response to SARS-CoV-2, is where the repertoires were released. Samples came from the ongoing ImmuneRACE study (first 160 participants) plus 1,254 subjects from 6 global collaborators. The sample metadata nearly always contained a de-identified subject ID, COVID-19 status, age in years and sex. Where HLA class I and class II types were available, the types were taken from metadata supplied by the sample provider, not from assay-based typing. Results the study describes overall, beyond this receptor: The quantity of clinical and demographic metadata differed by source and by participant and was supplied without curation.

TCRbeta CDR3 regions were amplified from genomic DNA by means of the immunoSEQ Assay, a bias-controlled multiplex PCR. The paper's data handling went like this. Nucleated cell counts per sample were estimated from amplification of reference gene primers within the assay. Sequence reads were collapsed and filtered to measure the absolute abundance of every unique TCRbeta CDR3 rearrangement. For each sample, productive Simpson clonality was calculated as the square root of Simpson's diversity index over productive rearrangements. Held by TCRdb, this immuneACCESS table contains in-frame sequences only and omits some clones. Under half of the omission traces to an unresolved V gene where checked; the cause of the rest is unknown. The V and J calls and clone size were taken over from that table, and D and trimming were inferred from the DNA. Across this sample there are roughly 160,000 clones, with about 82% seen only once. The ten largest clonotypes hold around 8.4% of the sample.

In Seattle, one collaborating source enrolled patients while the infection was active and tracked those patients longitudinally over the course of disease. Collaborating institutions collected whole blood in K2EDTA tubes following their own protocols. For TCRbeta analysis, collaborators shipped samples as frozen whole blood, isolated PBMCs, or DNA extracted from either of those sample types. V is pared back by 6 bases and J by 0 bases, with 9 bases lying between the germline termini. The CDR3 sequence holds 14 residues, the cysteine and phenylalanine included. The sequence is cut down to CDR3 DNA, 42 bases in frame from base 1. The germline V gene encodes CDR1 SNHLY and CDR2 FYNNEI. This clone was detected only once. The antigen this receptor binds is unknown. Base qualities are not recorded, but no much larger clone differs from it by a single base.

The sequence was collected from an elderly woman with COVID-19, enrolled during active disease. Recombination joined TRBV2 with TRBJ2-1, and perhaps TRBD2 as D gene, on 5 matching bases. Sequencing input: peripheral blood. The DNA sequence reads TGTGCCAGCAGACTAGGCCCCTCCTACAATGAGCAGTTCTTC. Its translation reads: CASRLGPSYNEQFF.